The text below deals with one T cell receptor (beta chain). What this receptor recognizes is not known. No much larger clone is present one base from it, and per-base qualities are unavailable. Libraries were prepared through the immunoSEQ multiplex PCR assay. A mixture of 60 forward primers for TCR Vbeta segments and 13 reverse primers for TCR Jbeta segments was used in the multiplex PCR. The CDR3 region of rearranged TCR beta genes was amplified from genomic DNA by a multiplex PCR assay. On the Illumina HiSeq System, the amplified TCR beta libraries were sequenced as 87-base-pair reads. The authors' pipeline ran thus. A later analysis counted tens of millions of unique TCR beta chains across the 666 repertoires, and around 9.9 million of these chains were shared by at least two donors. To remove PCR and sequencing errors, raw reads were error-corrected and collapsed into unique sequences using a nearest-neighbor algorithm that merged closely related sequences. V, D and J gene segments were assigned by aligning CDR3 sequences to IMGT reference sequences. For a sequence to be retained, at least a six-nucleotide match to both a V gene segment and a J gene segment was required. Rearrangements were classified as productive when the CDR3 lacked stop codons and remained in frame with V and J, and all other rearrangements were classified as non-productive. CDR3 was defined by IMGT convention, running from the second conserved V-encoded cysteine to the conserved J-encoded phenylalanine. The earlier analysis of some 580 of the donors excluded any sequence lacking an unambiguous match to a single V gene segment. In an earlier analysis of some 590 of the donors, a V segment was called functional when productive rearrangements were above 56.7%, and segregating when the standard deviation between donors exceeded 5%. A statistical classification framework was developed to diagnose cytomegalovirus status using the catalog of TCR beta chain sequences. A later analysis assigned V and J genes by comparing TCR nucleotide sequences with IMGT/GENE-DB human TR gene sequences. In a later analysis, CDR3 sequences and most-parsimonious VDJ recombination scenarios were assigned using the TCRdist pipeline. In a later analysis, each TCR beta chain was defined by its CDR3 amino acid sequence together with its V-gene family, and reads without a unique V-gene family were excluded. As a way to deal with suspected cross-contamination and a sequencing artifact, a later analysis dropped more than 500 nucleotide sequences that were highly shared and had low generation probability. A later analysis calculated a clonal expansion index for each public chain from normalized within-repertoire ranks of inferred template counts. Generation probabilities in a later analysis came from a VDJ recombination model fitted to out-of-frame rearrangements, and those results were checked against IGoR. A later analysis scored TCR-TCR, TCR-HLA and TCR-CMV co-occurrence with hypergeometric tests, applying a repertoire-size bias correction to TCR pairs. In a later analysis, false discovery rates were estimated by permuting HLA or CMV assignments 20 times. In a later analysis, co-occurring TCRs were grouped using DBSCAN, and TCRdist sequence similarity was added for clustering within HLA-allele-positive subsets. Co-occurrence clustering excluded repertoires with fewer than 30,000 or more than 120,000 public chains, plus five with anomalous nucleotide sharing. TCRdb retrieved this table from immuneACCESS and kept in-frame rearrangements only. Not all clones are present; in checked studies, unresolved V genes account for under half, and no reason is known for the remainder. V, J and clone size are those of that table, while D and trimming were read from the DNA. For this sample there are some 110,000 clones; 78% appear just once. Roughly 5% of the sample goes to the ten largest clones.

The cohort consisted of 670 or so healthy bone marrow donors. All cohort members were sampled while nominally healthy, although unrecorded immune exposures were likely present. The donor tested CMV seronegative and was one of the 352 seronegative cohort members. A peripheral blood sample was provided by each donor, and peripheral blood mononuclear cells were used for TCR beta sequencing. Genomic DNA was extracted from the blood cell samples with the Qiagen DNeasy Blood Extraction Kit. These data come from a study of cytomegalovirus exposure and HLA in healthy donors (dated by TCRdb to 2016 to 2017). Regarding the study in general: In an earlier analysis of around 540 of the donors, 276 Gb of sequence data and approximately 120 million unique TCR beta sequences from some 170 million T cells were reported. Approximately 300 gigabases of sequencing data and roughly 81 million unique TCR sequences made up an early release that covered approximately 620 HLA-typed donors. Of the roughly 400 genotyped donors, about 80% fell in the genetic ancestry cluster associated with self-reported Caucasian donors. The study was designed to test whether signatures of past pathogen exposure could be identified by cataloging public T cell receptors. The study used immunosequencing to profile the T cell repertoires of several hundred subjects and linked those repertoires to cytomegalovirus serostatus. Along with the roughly 700-subject first cohort, a separate validation cohort of over a hundred different subjects was used. High-throughput TCR immunosequencing, statistical association of individual TCRs with disease status, and machine learning were combined to predict cytomegalovirus infection status. A later analysis re-analyzed previously published TCR beta repertoires from approximately 700 donors and added high-resolution HLA genotyping to study TCR occurrence patterns. In the later analysis, no new phenotypic data were used to find candidate immune exposures; instead, reliance was placed on TCR beta sequences and their occurrence across donors. An earlier analysis of 587 of the donors applied high-throughput TCR beta sequencing to assess whether each TCR beta V gene segment acted as functional or pseudogenic. Donor age, sex, ethnicity and CMV serostatus were compiled together with the repertoire data. Genome-wide SNP genotypes for about 55% of the roughly 670 donors were used in a later genetic analysis, which treated that subset as a discovery cohort. All discovery cohort repertoires had been generated using a single sequencing platform. HLA typing included class I and class II loci at four-digit resolution. Typing coverage varied by locus: about 620-630 donors for A, B, C, DRB1 and DQB1; roughly 510 for DQA1; approximately 610 for DPA1; roughly 450 for DPB1. Because of strong linkage in the cohort, roughly 5 DR-DQ haplotypes were treated as single units for association and clustering. Among about 360 genotyped donors of the cohort, an average of around 240,000 unique TCR beta nucleotide sequences were sequenced per donor, roughly 20% of them non-productive.

On the study overall, not on this receptor specifically: An association between a missense DCLRE1C variant and V-gene and J-gene trimming of TCR beta chains was found in a later genetic analysis and replicated in an independent cohort. A later analysis found that TCR association rates varied across HLA loci, with DRB1 alleles showing the most associated TCRs and HLA-C alleles the fewest. Compared with the approximately 710-donor mean, donors in an Asian-associated ancestry cluster had fewer N-insertions in productive TCRs, according to a later genetic analysis. Most TCR sequences were observed very rarely across donors, whereas some public TCRs were present in many individuals. When HLA alleles, especially DR and DQ, strongly co-occurred, TCR associations were difficult to assign to individual alleles. The authors suggested that the approach could potentially be extended to other disease states and immunological phenotypes. In a later analysis, 15,000 to 20,000 TCR beta sequences were associated with specific HLA alleles at a false discovery rate of 0.05. The earlier analysis of 450 to 700 of the donors excluded about 16 rarely observed V segments, including chromosome 9 orphons, because counts were too low. The classifier was reported to diagnose cytomegalovirus status with high specificity and sensitivity in both the original cohort and the validation cohort. Immune exposure information for the cohort was limited to CMV serostatus. A later analysis found that HLA-associated TCR beta chains were more clonally expanded and had lower generation probabilities than equally common non-associated chains. The sequencing pipeline was judged likely to have produced a cluster of highly shared sequence variants as a technical artifact. A later analysis found that most CMV-associated TCR beta chains appeared HLA-restricted, with HLA associations seemingly driven largely by CMV exposure. Linkage disequilibrium might explain the correlated functional status among segregating V segments, but an unknown experimental factor could not be excluded. Presence/absence analyses assumed roughly uniform sequencing depth across donors, an assumption that may not hold. HLA typing was unavailable for some donors at each locus, so association tests used only the typed subset. A later analysis reported that several top co-occurrence clusters appeared linked to parvovirus B19, influenza, CMV and Epstein-Barr virus. A further reported finding was that TCR beta sequences accurately predicted the HLA-A and HLA-B alleles for most subjects in the first cohort. The study gave a list of 150 to 200 TCR beta chains associated with cytomegalovirus. In this cohort, only TCR beta chains were sequenced, and detectable features were limited by the absence of alpha or paired-chain data. Broadly in line with IMGT annotations, most TCR beta V segments showed up in productive rearrangements about 90% or about 30% of the time in an earlier analysis of approximately 600 of the donors. In vitro tests confirmed that a few of the cytomegalovirus-associated TCR beta chains recognize cytomegalovirus antigens.

The source is a male donor in good health and CMV-seronegative. The sample consisted of PBMCs.

The CDR3: CASSSLRGLVDTF. The DNA sequence is as follows: TGTGCCAGCAGTTCCCTCCGAGGCCTGGTAGACACCTTC. The chain is made from TRBV27 and TRBJ1-2; no D segment can be confidently identified. Deletion took 4 bases off V and 12 bases off J, with a span of 18 bases between the germline ends. The germline V gene (reference sequence) specifies MNHEY as CDR1 and SMNVEV as CDR2. The CDR3 covers 13 residues, taking in both the cysteine and the phenylalanine. Kept here is only the CDR3 DNA, which spans 39 bases and is read in frame from base 1.